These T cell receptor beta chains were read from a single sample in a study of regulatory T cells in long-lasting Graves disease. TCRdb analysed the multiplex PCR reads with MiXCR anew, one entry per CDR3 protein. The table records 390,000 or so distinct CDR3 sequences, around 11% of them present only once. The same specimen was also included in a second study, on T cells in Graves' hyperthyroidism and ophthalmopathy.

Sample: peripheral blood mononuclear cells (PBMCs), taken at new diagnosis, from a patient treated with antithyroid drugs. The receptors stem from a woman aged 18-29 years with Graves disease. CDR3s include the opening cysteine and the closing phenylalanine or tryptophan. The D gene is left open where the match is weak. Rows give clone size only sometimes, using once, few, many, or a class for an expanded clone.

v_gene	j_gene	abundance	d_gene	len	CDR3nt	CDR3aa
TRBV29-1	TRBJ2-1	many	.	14	TGCAGCGTTGATCGGGGGCCAGGGTCTAATGAGCAGTTCTTC	CSVDRGPGSNEQFF
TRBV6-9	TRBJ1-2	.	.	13	TGTGCCAGCAGTTACAGGCGGTCTAATGGCTACACCTTC	CASSYRRSNGYTF
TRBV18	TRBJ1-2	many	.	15	TGTGCCAGCTCACCAACCGCCCTTAGAGACTATGGCTACACCTTC	CASSPTALRDYGYTF
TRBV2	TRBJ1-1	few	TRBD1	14	TGTGCCAATACAGGGGGGGGAATGAACACTGAAGCTTTCTTT	CANTGGGMNTEAFF
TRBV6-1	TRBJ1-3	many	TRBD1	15	TGTGCCAGCAGTCGGGACAGTTCCTCTGGAAACACCATATATTTT	CASSRDSSSGNTIYF
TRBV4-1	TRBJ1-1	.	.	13	TGCGCCAGCAGCTGGGGCAAGGGGGTAGGAGCTTTCTTT	CASSWGKGVGAFF
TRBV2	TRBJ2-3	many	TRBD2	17	TGTGCCAGCGGAGTACCTTTCGCGGGGGGGCTCACAGATACGCAGTATTTT	CASGVPFAGGLTDTQYF
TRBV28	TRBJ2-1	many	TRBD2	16	TGTGCCAGCAGTCCCCCGCGGCTAGCGGGGGGTAATGAGCAGTTCTTC	CASSPPRLAGGNEQFF
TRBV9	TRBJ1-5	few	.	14	TGTGCCAGCAGCCCTCGAGGGTCGGATCAGCCCCAGCATTTT	CASSPRGSDQPQHF
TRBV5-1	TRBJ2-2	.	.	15	TGCGCCAGCAAACCCTTAGGAGGGAACACCGGGGAGCTGTTTTTT	CASKPLGGNTGELFF
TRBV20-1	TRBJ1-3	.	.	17	TGCAGTGCTAGAGATATAGAGGACAGAGGCTCTGGAAACACCATATATTTT	CSARDIEDRGSGNTIYF
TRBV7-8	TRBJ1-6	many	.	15	TGTGCCAGCAGCGTCCGGGCCGAATATAATTCACCCCTCCACTTT	CASSVRAEYNSPLHF
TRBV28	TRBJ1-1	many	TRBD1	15	TGTGCCAGCAGCCGCCTACGGGACAGACCGAGGGAAGCTTTCTTT	CASSRLRDRPREAFF
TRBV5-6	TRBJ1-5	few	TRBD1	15	TGTGCCAGCAGCTTGGTGGGACAGATCAATCAGCCCCAGCATTTT	CASSLVGQINQPQHF
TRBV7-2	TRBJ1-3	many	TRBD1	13	TGTGCCAGCAGCTTAGGACAGGGTTACACCATATATTTT	CASSLGQGYTIYF
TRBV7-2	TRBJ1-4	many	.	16	TGTGCCAGCAGCTTAGGCGGGTTAACAACTAATGAAAAACTGTTTTTT	CASSLGGLTTNEKLFF
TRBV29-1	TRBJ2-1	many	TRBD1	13	TGCAGCGTTGCATCCGGACAGGCGCCTGAGCAGTTCTTC	CSVASGQAPEQFF
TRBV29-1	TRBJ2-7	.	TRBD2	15	TGCAGCGTTTTCGGGACTAGCGGGAACATTGGCGAGCAGTACTTC	CSVFGTSGNIGEQYF
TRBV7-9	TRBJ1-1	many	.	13	TGTGCCAGCAGCTTTACGGGGAACACTGAAGCTTTCTTT	CASSFTGNTEAFF
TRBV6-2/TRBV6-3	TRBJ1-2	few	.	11	TGTGCCAGCAGCCCTGAGAGCGGCTACACCTTC	CASSPESGYTF
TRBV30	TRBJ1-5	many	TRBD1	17	TGTGCCTGGAGTACAGGACAGGGAGATTATAGCAATCAGCCCCAGCATTTT	CAWSTGQGDYSNQPQHF
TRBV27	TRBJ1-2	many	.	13	TGTGCCAGCAGTTCGGCAGGGGACTATGGCTACACCTTC	CASSSAGDYGYTF
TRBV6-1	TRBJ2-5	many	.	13	TGTGCCAGCTCGCCACAGATTCAAGAGACCCAGTACTTC	CASSPQIQETQYF
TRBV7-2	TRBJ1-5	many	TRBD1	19	TGTGCCAGCAGCCTCTCAGGGGGTCTTCCTTTTTATAGCAATCAGCCCCAGCATTTT	CASSLSGGLPFYSNQPQHF
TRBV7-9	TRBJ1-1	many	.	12	TGTGCCAGCAGCCTGGGACATGTTGAAGCTTTCTTT	CASSLGHVEAFF
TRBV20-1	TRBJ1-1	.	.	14	TGCAGTGCTAGAGATCAGCTGAGGGATTGGAAAGCTTTCTTT	CSARDQLRDWKAFF
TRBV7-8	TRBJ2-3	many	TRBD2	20	TGTGCCAGCAGCTTAGAAATTCTAGTCCCGCTAGCGGGGTACACAGATACGCAGTATTTT	CASSLEILVPLAGYTDTQYF
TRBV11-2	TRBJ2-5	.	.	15	TGTGCCAGCAGCCCATCCAGGGGGGGCGGAGAGACCCAGTACTTC	CASSPSRGGGETQYF
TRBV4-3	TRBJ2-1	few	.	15	TGCGCCAGCAGTCCCGGGACTCTCTACCCCAATGAGCAGTTCTTC	CASSPGTLYPNEQFF
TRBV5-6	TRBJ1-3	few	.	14	TGTGCCAGCAGCTTGGCCGTCTCTGGAAACACCATATATTTT	CASSLAVSGNTIYF
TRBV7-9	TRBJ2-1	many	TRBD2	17	TGTGCCAGCAGCTCGGATGATAGCGGGAGGGCCGGCAATGAGCAGTTCTTC	CASSSDDSGRAGNEQFF
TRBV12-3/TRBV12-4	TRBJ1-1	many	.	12	TGTGCCAGCAGTTTTATGGGCACTGAAGCTTTCTTT	CASSFMGTEAFF
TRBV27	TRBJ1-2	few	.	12	TGTGCCAGCTGGGGTCGGCTCTATGGCTACACCTTC	CASWGRLYGYTF
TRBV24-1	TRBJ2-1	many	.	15	TGTGCCACCAGTGATCCGGACAGAACCTACAATGAGCAGTTCTTC	CATSDPDRTYNEQFF
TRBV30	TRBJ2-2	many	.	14	TGTGCCTGGATGGCAGGAACGGGGACCGGGGAGCTGTTTTTT	CAWMAGTGTGELFF
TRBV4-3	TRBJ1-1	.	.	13	TGCGCCAGCAGCGTCCGGGGAGGCACTGAAGCTTTCTTT	CASSVRGGTEAFF
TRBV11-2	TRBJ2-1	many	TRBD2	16	TGTGCCAGCAGCTTGTTGTCGGGAGGGCCAAAGAATGAGCAGTTCTTC	CASSLLSGGPKNEQFF
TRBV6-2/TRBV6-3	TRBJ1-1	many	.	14	TGTGCCAGCAGTAAACGATACCGGGACAAGGAAGCTTTCTTT	CASSKRYRDKEAFF
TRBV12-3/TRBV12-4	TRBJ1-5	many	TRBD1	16	TGTGCCAGCAGACGCGGACAGGGGCTCGGCAATCAGCCCCAGCATTTT	CASRRGQGLGNQPQHF
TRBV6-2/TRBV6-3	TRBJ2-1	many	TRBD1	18	TGTGCCAGCAGTTACAGAGTGAAAGGGGGCGTCGCCTACAATGAGCAGTTCTTC	CASSYRVKGGVAYNEQFF
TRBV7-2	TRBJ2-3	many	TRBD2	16	TGTGCCAGCAGCTTATTTTCGAGTCGGGGGGCAGATACGCAGTATTTT	CASSLFSSRGADTQYF
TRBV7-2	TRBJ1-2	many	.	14	TGTGCCAGCAGCTTATTTCAGAGTAACTATGGCTACACCTTC	CASSLFQSNYGYTF
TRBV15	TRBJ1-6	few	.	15	TGTGCCACCAGCAGACTCTCCGAGGGGGTTTCACCCCTCCACTTT	CATSRLSEGVSPLHF
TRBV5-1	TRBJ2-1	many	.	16	TGCGCCAGCAGCTTGGATGGACAGAGATACTACAATGAGCAGTTCTTC	CASSLDGQRYYNEQFF
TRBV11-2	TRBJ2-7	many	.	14	TGTGCCAGCAGCTCTAGACTATCTTCCTACGAGCAGTACTTC	CASSSRLSSYEQYF
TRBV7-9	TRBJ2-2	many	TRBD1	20	TGTGCCAGCAGCTCTACATCGACCAACCGGGACAGGGGAGACACCGGGGAGCTGTTTTTT	CASSSTSTNRDRGDTGELFF
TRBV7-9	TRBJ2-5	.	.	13	TGTGCCAGCAGCTTTTCAGTCCAAGAGACCCAGTACTTC	CASSFSVQETQYF
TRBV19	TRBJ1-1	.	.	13	TGTGCCAGTGGACAGTTTCTTAACACTGAAGCTTTCTTT	CASGQFLNTEAFF
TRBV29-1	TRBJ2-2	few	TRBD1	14	TGCAGCGTTGAAACAGGGGGTAACACCGGGGAGCTGTTTTTT	CSVETGGNTGELFF
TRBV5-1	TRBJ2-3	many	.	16	TGCGCCAGCAGCCCCCAGGCCTCGCTTGGCACAGATACGCAGTATTTT	CASSPQASLGTDTQYF